Below, 26 T cell receptor beta chains from the same sample are listed, as sequenced in a study of radiation and T cells in renal cell carcinoma. Generated by immunoSEQ multiplex PCR, the TCRdb table keeps only in-frame clones and is missing some. Of some 150,000 clones in the sample, approximately 90% were seen once. Described time point: blood 2 weeks post-SBRT. Treatment indicated: 15 Gy SBRT to primary tumor, nephrectomy 4 weeks later. Sequences were derived from blood, sampled from a patient whose treatment included radiotherapy and nephrectomy. The receptors come from a woman between 50 and 59 years old with renal cell carcinoma.

V gene TRBV6-6 combines with J gene TRBJ1-2, with 7 bases aligning to TRBD1. The V gene's germline CDR1 is MNHNY and CDR2 SVGAGI (reference sequence). The CDR3 sequence is 12 residues long. The junction had 5 bases not matched to a gene; V was cut back by 10 bases and J by 3 bases. The CDR3 nucleotides are TGTGCCATCTATGACAGGGACTATGGCTACACCTTC. Translation gives CAIYDRDYGYTF.

This clone has a handful of counts. No conserved phenylalanine or tryptophan ends this CDR3, so it is likely a read error. The limits of the CDR3 on the DNA are not certain, so only TCRdb's listed CDR3 is given. The chain has TRBV2 and TRBJ1-1. Termini included, the CDR3 measures 14 amino acids. Germline loops: CDR1 SNHLY, CDR2 FYNNEI. The CDR3 spells CASSDEFGGARTAL.

This clone was counted once. The chain joins TRBV7-2 to TRBJ2-7, with TRBD1 matching over 7 bases. The CDR3 is 15 amino acids. Germline trimming cut 1 base from V and 1 base from J; bases unmatched to any gene: 4. Germline assignment: CDR1 SGHTA and CDR2 FQGNSA. The CDR3 sequence is CASSLDGTVSYEQYF. The CDR3 coding sequence is TGTGCCAGCAGCTTAGACGGGACAGTATCCTACGAGCAGTACTTC.

This chain links TRBV10-3 with TRBJ2-3; D unclear. The V end lost 4 bases, the J end lost 6 bases, and 14 bases lay between the germline ends. Per the germline V gene, CDR1 is ENHRY and CDR2 is SYGVKD. The CDR3 loop spans 14 amino acids. In DNA, the CDR3 is TGTGCCATCAGTGTCACTATGGGGTCCGATACGCAGTATTTT. Protein product: CAISVTMGSDTQYF.

The chain has TRBV18 and TRBJ1-3, with D perhaps matching TRBD1 (5 bases). The CDR3 extends over 16 amino acids. The germline V gene has CDR1 KGHSH and CDR2 LQKENI. Trimming pared 0 bases from V and 0 bases from J, leaving 9 bases between. The CDR3 region is CASSPPGRSSGNTIYF. The CDR3 coding sequence is TGTGCCAGCTCACCACCGGGACGGTCCTCTGGAAACACCATATATTTT.

The chain employs TRBV6-5 and TRBJ1-2; TRBD1 might be the D (6 bases). The CDR3 has 13 residues. CDR1 and CDR2 from the germline V gene are MNHEY and SVGAGI. V lost 6 bases to trimming and J lost 0 bases, with 8 bases between them. In DNA form, the CDR3 reads TGTGCCAGCAGGACAGGATCTAACTATGGCTACACCTTC. It codes for CASRTGSNYGYTF.

The chain recombines TRBV7-3 with TRBJ2-1; weak D call: TRBD2 (6 bases). V gave up 1 base and J gave up 4 bases, with 14 bases separating them. This CDR3 has 16 residues. Germline V gives CDR1 SGHTA, CDR2 FQGTGA. The CDR3 loop is CASSLMAGTLYNEQFF. CDR3 bases: TGTGCCAGCAGCTTAATGGCGGGGACTCTTTACAATGAGCAGTTCTTC. The complete variable domain, with remaining parts taken from reference TRBV7-3 and TRBJ2-1, reads GAGVSQTPSNKVTEKGKYVELRCDPISGHTALYWYRQSLGQGPEFLIYFQGTGAADDSGLPNDRFFAVRPEGSVSTLKIQRTERGDSAVYLCASSLMAGTLYNEQFFGPGTRLTVL.

This chain joins TRBV7-6 and TRBJ1-2; 10 bases line up with TRBD1. Germline V gene sequence: CDR1 SGHVS, CDR2 FNYEAQ. There are 15 residues in the CDR3. The trim removed 5 bases at V and 7 bases at J, leaving 10 bases unmatched. As DNA, the CDR3 is TGTGCCAGCAGCGCTCCGGGACAGGGGTTTTTTGGCTACACCTTC. Translated: CASSAPGQGFFGYTF.

This clone was detected only once. The chain links TRBV2 to TRBJ1-6; 9 nucleotides match TRBD1. From germline, CDR1 is SNHLY and CDR2 FYNNEI. The V gene end was trimmed by 8 bases and the J gene end by 9 bases; junction bases not matched to a gene: 8. The CDR3 spans 14 residues. This chain's CDR3 is CASDPGQGFSPLHF. The CDR3 DNA is TGTGCCAGCGATCCGGGACAGGGATTTTCACCCCTCCACTTT.

The chain recombines TRBV4-2 with TRBJ1-6; D not certain. CDR1 is LGHNA, CDR2 YNFKEQ, per germline. The CDR3 extends over 12 amino acids. The V end lost 0 bases, the J end lost 7 bases, and 1 base lay between the germline ends. CDR3 amino acids: CASSQENSPLHF. CDR3 sequence (DNA): TGTGCCAGCAGCCAAGAGAATTCACCCCTCCACTTT.

V is TRBV18 and J is TRBJ2-3, with D possibly being TRBD1 (6 bases). Trimming cost V 3 bases and J 5 bases, with 9 bases left between them. Germline V lookup: CDR1 KGHSH, CDR2 LQKENI. This CDR3 region has 13 residues. DNA for the CDR3: TGTGCCAGCTCACCCACAGGGATAGATACGCAGTATTTT. It codes for CASSPTGIDTQYF.

This clone turned up a few times. This chain joins TRBV4-3 and TRBJ1-5, with no clear D. The germline V gene encodes CDR1 LGHNA and CDR2 YSLEER. There are 16 residues in the CDR3. V was cut by 0 bases and J by 4 bases, with 13 bases left in between. CDR3 sequence reads: CASSQDWAGDNQPQHF. As DNA, the CDR3 is TGCGCCAGCAGCCAAGATTGGGCAGGCGATAATCAGCCCCAGCATTTT.

This clone came up a few times. The V and J genes are TRBV4-3 and TRBJ1-1; D might be TRBD1 (6 bases). The V end lost 0 bases, the J end lost 5 bases, and 13 bases lay between the germline ends. The CDR3 is made up of 15 amino acids. Germline V gene data show CDR1 as LGHNA and CDR2 as YSLEER. The CDR3 bases are TGCGCCAGCAGCCAAGATACAGGGAGCAGGACTGAAGCTTTCTTT. It is translated as CASSQDTGSRTEAFF.

This rearrangement joins TRBV5-1 to TRBJ1-2; the D gene is possibly TRBD1 (5 bases). The CDR3 spans 15 residues. Deletions cut 1 base from V and 3 bases from J, with 13 bases between. Germline V gene data show CDR1 as SGHRS and CDR2 as YFSETQ. The CDR3 DNA is TGCGCCAGCAGCTTGTGGCAGGGTGGGGACTATGGCTACACCTTC. As protein: CASSLWQGGDYGYTF.

This clone was recorded a few times. This rearrangement joins TRBV19 to TRBJ1-1; 8 nucleotides match TRBD1. Trimming cost V 5 bases and J 4 bases; bases outside gene matches: 9. Germline V lookup: CDR1 LNHDA, CDR2 SQIVND (reference sequence). CDR3 size: 15 residues. DNA of the CDR3: TGTGCCAGTAGTCTCATCAGGGGGCGGGTCACTGAAGCTTTCTTT. Translation gives CASSLIRGRVTEAFF.

The rearrangement links TRBV6-6 to TRBJ2-5; TRBD1 aligns across 8 bases. CDR3 size: 14 residues. J was trimmed by 0 bases and V by 6 bases; bases with no gene match: 3. The germline CDR1 and CDR2 sequences are MNHNY and SVGAGI (reference sequence). The DNA for the CDR3 is TGTGCCAGCAGGCGACAGGGGAACCAAGAGACCCAGTACTTC. It translates to CASRRQGNQETQYF.

In its sample, this clone was seen a few times. The chain links TRBV30 to TRBJ1-1, with D unresolved. CDR1 GTSNPN and CDR2 SVGIG come from the germline V gene (reference sequence). There are 12 residues in the CDR3. The V end was cut by 2 bases, the J end by 7 bases, with 11 bases between. This chain's CDR3 is CAWSMTGLEAFF. In nucleotides, the CDR3 is TGTGCCTGGAGTATGACGGGCCTTGAAGCTTTCTTT.

V and J are TRBV6-1 and TRBJ2-2, with D possibly being TRBD2 (7 bases). CDR1 and CDR2 from the germline V gene are MNHNS and SASEGT. Trimming took 11 bases from V and 7 from J, leaving 23 bases between them. CDR3 length: 15 amino acids. The CDR3 region has the DNA TGTGCCCTGCGGGGGCCGTTGTCCGTTGGCGGGGAGCTGTTTTTT. Its translation is CALRGPLSVGGELFF.

V usage is TRBV18 and J usage is TRBJ2-1; 13 bases fit TRBD2. CDR3 length: 16 residues. After removal of 1 base from V and 6 bases from J, the junction contained 3 bases not matched to a gene. Germline V gene data show CDR1 as KGHSH and CDR2 as LQKENI. The DNA of the CDR3 is TGTGCCAGCTCACCACGACTAGCGGGGGGCGTCAATGAGCAGTTCTTC. Translating gives CASSPRLAGGVNEQFF.

The chain has TRBV6-5 and TRBJ1-4; TRBD1 matches at 10 bases. Germline CDR1 MNHEY, CDR2 SVGAGI. The CDR3 contains 15 residues. Trimming removed 2 bases from V and 8 bases from J; junction bases left unmatched: 5. Here the CDR3 reads CASSYGTGVGEKLFF. As DNA, the CDR3 is TGTGCCAGCAGTTACGGGACAGGGGTGGGGGAAAAACTGTTTTTT.

V gene TRBV9 combines with J gene TRBJ2-2; 9 bases fit TRBD2. CDR3 size: 15 residues. CDR1 SGDLS and CDR2 YYNGEE come from the germline V gene. J gave up 4 bases and V 1 base, and 2 bases lay outside the gene matches. This CDR3 is CASSVTSGPTGELFF. DNA of the CDR3: TGTGCCAGCAGCGTAACTAGCGGGCCCACCGGGGAGCTGTTTTTT.

V is TRBV6-6 and J is TRBJ2-7, with D possibly TRBD2 on 6 matching bases. The CDR3 is 15 residues long. The V end was cut by 6 bases, the J end by 2 bases, with 17 bases between. The germline CDR1 and CDR2 sequences are MNHNY and SVGAGI (reference sequence). CDR3 nucleotides: TGTGCCAGCAGCAATCTAGCGCGGGATACCTACGAGCAGTACTTC. It specifies CASSNLARDTYEQYF.

V gene TRBV6-6 combines with J gene TRBJ1-1, with 7 bases matching TRBD1. The germline CDR1 and CDR2 sequences are MNHNY and SVGAGI (reference sequence). The CDR3 covers 14 residues. With V trimmed by 5 bases and J by 0 bases, 3 bases remained unmatched. The CDR3 bases are TGTGCCAGCAGTGACGGACAGGTGAACACTGAAGCTTTCTTT. It codes for CASSDGQVNTEAFF.

This clone was counted between two and nine times. The gene calls are TRBV5-1 and TRBJ1-5; TRBD1 matches at 8 bases. V lost 3 bases, J lost 4 bases, and 3 bases stayed unmatched. CDR3 length: 14 amino acids. From germline, CDR1 is SGHRS and CDR2 YFSETQ. Here the CDR3 reads CASSWGTGNQPQHF. CDR3 DNA sequence: TGCGCCAGCAGCTGGGGGACAGGTAATCAGCCCCAGCATTTT. Full variable domain (outside the CDR3, taken from reference TRBV5-1 and TRBJ1-5): KAGVTQTPRYLIKTRGQQVTLSCSPISGHRSVSWYQQTPGQGLQFLFEYFSETQRNKGNFPGRFSGRQFSNSRSEMNVSTLELGDSALYLCASSWGTGNQPQHFGDGTRLSIL.

This chain uses TRBV6-1 with TRBJ1-5, with D perhaps matching TRBD1 (6 bases). V lost 7 bases to trimming and J lost 0 bases, with 10 bases between them. The CDR3 length is 14 residues. CDR1 MNHNS and CDR2 SASEGT come from the germline V gene. The CDR3 spells CASKRDNSNQPQHF. As DNA, the CDR3 is TGTGCCAGCAAACGGGACAATAGCAATCAGCCCCAGCATTTT.

The chain recombines TRBV20-1 with TRBJ1-1; 7 nucleotides match TRBD1. This CDR3 is 11 amino acids long. V trimming: 5 bases; J trimming: 11 bases; junction bases outside the gene matches: 8. Germline V CDR1 and CDR2: DFQATT, SNEGSKA (reference sequence). CDR3 coding DNA: TGCAGTGCTGAACCGACAGGGCGGGCTTTCTTT. Its translation is CSAEPTGRAFF.